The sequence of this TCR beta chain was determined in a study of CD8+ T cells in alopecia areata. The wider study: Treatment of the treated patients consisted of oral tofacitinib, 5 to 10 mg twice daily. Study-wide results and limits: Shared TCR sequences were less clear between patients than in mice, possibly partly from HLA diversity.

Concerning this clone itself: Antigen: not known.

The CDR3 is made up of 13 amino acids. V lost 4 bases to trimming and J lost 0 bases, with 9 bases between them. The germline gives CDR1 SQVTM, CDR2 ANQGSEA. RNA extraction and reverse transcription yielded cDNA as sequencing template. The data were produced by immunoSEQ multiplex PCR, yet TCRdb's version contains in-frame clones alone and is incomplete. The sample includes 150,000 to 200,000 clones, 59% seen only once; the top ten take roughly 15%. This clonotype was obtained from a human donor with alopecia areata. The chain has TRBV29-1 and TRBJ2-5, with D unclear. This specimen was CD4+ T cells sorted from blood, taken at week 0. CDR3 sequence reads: CSVGFQYQETQYF. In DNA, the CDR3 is TGCAGCGTTGGGTTTCAGTACCAAGAGACCCAGTACTTC.